Shown below are 14 T cell receptor beta chains from a single sample sequenced in a study of T cell repertoires in cytomegalovirus infection. From the reads, TCRdb called clonotypes with MiXCR, one entry per CDR3 protein. Of approximately 110,000 distinct CDR3 sequences in the sample, more than 25% were seen once. For these TCRs, the target antigens are not known. The sequenced sample was CD8+ T cells from cultured PBMCs, obtained from culture after CMV antigen stimulation. These receptor sequences come from a human donor in good health (CMV status not recorded). Some clones in this sample may be carry-over from other donors' samples.

The V and J genes are TRBV12-3 or TRBV12-4 and TRBJ1-5; TRBD1 agrees at 11 bases. J lost 3 bases, V lost 6 bases, and 7 bases had no gene match. There are 16 residues in the CDR3. The CDR3 DNA is TGTGCCAGCAGCCCCGAGGGACAGGGGGTCAATCAGCCCCAGCATTTT. It specifies CASSPEGQGVNQPQHF.

This clonotype has a single count. The chain links TRBV15 to TRBJ2-5, with D possibly TRBD2 on 5 matching bases. CDR1 and CDR2 from the germline V gene are LNHNV and YYDKDF (reference sequence). Trimming removed 0 bases at V and 2 bases at J, with 13 bases between. CDR3 length: 16 amino acids. The CDR3 bases are TGTGCCACCAGCAGAGATCGGCCTAGCCGGCAAGAGACCCAGTACTTC. It yields the protein CATSRDRPSRQETQYF. Based on the CDR3 plus reference TRBV15 and TRBJ2-5, the full variable domain is DAMVIQNPRYQVTQFGKPVTLSCSQTLNHNVMYWYQQKSSQAPKLLFHYYDKDFNNEADTPDNFQSRRPNTSFCFLDIRSPGLGDTAMYLCATSRDRPSRQETQYFGPGTRLLVL.

This clonotype was counted ten times or more. This chain joins TRBV6-5 and TRBJ1-4, with a weak D call TRBD1 (6 bases). Germline V CDR1 and CDR2: MNHEY, SVGAGI. V was shortened by 2 bases and J by 5 bases, with 27 bases between the two germline ends. The CDR3 has 20 residues. CDR3 sequence: CASSYGGRLGHLAGNEKLFF. The DNA for the CDR3 is TGTGCCAGCAGTTACGGGGGCCGTTTGGGACACTTAGCAGGAAATGAAAAACTGTTTTTT.

V is TRBV7-9 and J is TRBJ1-4; D might be TRBD1 (6 bases). Looked up from germline, CDR1 is SEHNR and CDR2 is FQNEAQ (reference sequence). The CDR3 is 14 amino acids. Trimming removed 3 bases from V and 8 bases from J, with 13 bases in between. Here the CDR3 DNA reads TGTGCCAGCAGCTTTCCAGGGGAGTGGGAAAAACTGTTTTTT. This translates into CASSFPGEWEKLFF.

This clonotype was seen more than once but under ten times. CDR3 loop: CASSQTTGFYSYEQYF. For the CDR3, the DNA is TGCGCCAGCAGCCAAACGACAGGGTTTTACTCCTACGAGCAGTACTTC. The chain carries TRBV4-3 and TRBJ2-7, with 7 positions matching TRBD1. J gave up 0 bases and V 2 bases, and 7 bases lay outside the gene matches. This CDR3 spans 16 amino acids. Germline V gene sequence: CDR1 LGHNA, CDR2 YSLEER.

A few counts support this clonotype. The chain is built from TRBV3-1 and TRBJ2-5; 8 positions agree with TRBD2. J gave up 6 bases and V 5 bases, and 14 bases lay outside the gene matches. CDR1 and CDR2 from the germline V gene are LGHDT and YNNKEL (reference sequence). CDR3 size: 16 residues. In nucleotides, the CDR3 is TGTGCCAGCAGCGTTCGATCGGGAGCGGGGGCACAGACCCAGTACTTC. This translates into CASSVRSGAGAQTQYF.

The chain joins TRBV7-6 to TRBJ1-3; D not resolved. V lost 3 bases, J lost 4 bases, and 13 bases lay in between. CDR1 is SGHVS and CDR2 is FNYEAQ in the germline V gene. CDR3 length equals 15 residues. The CDR3 DNA reads as TGTGCCAGCAGCTTGTTTGGCAGTTCGGGAAACACCATATATTTT. This translates into CASSLFGSSGNTIYF.

This clonotype has only one observation. V usage is TRBV7-8 and J usage is TRBJ2-1, with D perhaps TRBD1 (5 bases). The CDR3 loop spans 14 amino acids. The germline CDR1 and CDR2 sequences are SGHVS and FQNEAQ. Trimming took off 6 bases at V and 0 bases at J, with 9 bases between the two ends. The CDR3 is CASSQGFSYNEQFF. DNA of the CDR3: TGTGCCAGCAGTCAGGGCTTCTCCTACAATGAGCAGTTCTTC.

The CDR3 bases are TGCAGTGCTAGAGATTTCGCGGGGGGGTTCACAGATACGCAGTATTTT. Translated: CSARDFAGGFTDTQYF. The rearrangement joins TRBV20-1 to TRBJ2-3, with 9 bases aligning to TRBD2. The germline V gene encodes CDR1 DFQATT and CDR2 SNEGSKA (reference sequence). The trim removed 0 bases at V and 2 bases at J, leaving 6 bases unmatched. CDR3 size: 16 residues.

This clonotype was counted at least ten times. J is TRBJ1-6 and V is TRBV7-2; the match to TRBD1 covers 9 bases. Germline V lookup: CDR1 SGHTA, CDR2 FQGNSA. V lost 5 bases and J lost 11; bases outside the gene matches: 7. CDR3 length: 14 amino acids. The DNA of the CDR3 is TGTGCCAGCAGCCCAGGACAGGGGTACACACCCCTCCACTTT. The encoded protein is CASSPGQGYTPLHF. Supplemented by reference TRBV7-2 and TRBJ1-6, the full variable domain reads GAGVSQSPSNKVTEKGKDVELRCDPISGHTALYWYRQSLGQGLEFLIYFQGNSAPDKSGLPSDRFSAERTGGSVSTLTIQRTQQEDSAVYLCASSPGQGYTPLHFGNGTRLTVT.

This chain connects TRBV12-3 or TRBV12-4 to TRBJ2-2; 12 bases are shared with TRBD2. The length of the CDR3 is 19 residues. J was trimmed by 6 bases and V by 3 bases; bases with no gene match: 14. Written as DNA, the CDR3 is TGTGCCAGCAGTTTTAACCTAGCGGGGGGGGATACCGCCGCCGGGGAGCTGTTTTTT. It encodes CASSFNLAGGDTAAGELFF.

This clonotype was found a few times. The chain is built from TRBV12-3 or TRBV12-4 and TRBJ1-5; D call uncertain. The CDR3 runs to 14 residues. V was pared by 3 bases and J by 2 bases, with 8 bases between. The CDR3 here is CASSLGFGNQPQHF. The DNA for the CDR3 is TGTGCCAGCAGTTTGGGTTTTGGCAATCAGCCCCAGCATTTT.

This clonotype showed up many times. The V gene is TRBV20-1, the J gene TRBJ1-2, with 8 positions matching TRBD1. Looked up from germline, CDR1 is DFQATT and CDR2 is SNEGSKA (reference sequence). The CDR3 loop spans 13 amino acids. V was pared by 7 bases and J by 4 bases, with 8 bases of the junction left unmatched. The CDR3 DNA reads TGCAGTGTTGGACAGGGTATCGTCTATGGCTACACCTTC. This encodes CSVGQGIVYGYTF.

This clonotype was seen many times. The rearrangement joins TRBV7-9 to TRBJ2-3; unclear D gene. Looked up from germline, CDR1 is SEHNR and CDR2 is FQNEAQ (reference sequence). The CDR3 spans 15 residues. Trimming removed 5 bases from V and 3 bases from J, with 15 bases in between. The CDR3 DNA reads as TGTGCCAGCAGCCCACCCGGTTCTACTACAGATACGCAGTATTTT. It codes for CASSPPGSTTDTQYF.